This TCR beta chain was documented in a study of breast tumors, draining lymph nodes, adjacent tissues. V was pared by 5 bases and J by 5 bases, with 6 bases of the junction left unmatched. The CDR3 covers 13 residues. Per the germline V gene, CDR1 is MNHEY and CDR2 is SVGEGT. Study findings and constraints: Luminal-like breast cancer showed significantly greater tumor-nontumor repertoire similarity than basal-like breast cancer did. The lymph node origin of tumor T cells was framed as consistent with a hypothesis, not demonstrated. Tumor TCR diversity was below lymph nodes but above nontumor tissue.

The lymph nodes were axillary draining lymph nodes from breast cancer patients. A single record per CDR3 protein comes from TCRdb applying MiXCR to the multiplex PCR reads. The repertoire holds about 80,000 distinct CDR3 sequences, roughly a fifth seen once, with 2% to 2.5% in the top ten. This clonotype was detected many times. The antigen remains undetermined. This sequence originates from a female donor with breast cancer. Some clones in this sample may be carry-over from other donors' samples. The chain uses TRBV6-2 or TRBV6-3 and TRBJ2-7, with 7 bases that match TRBD1. The sequenced sample was axillary lymph node tissue. The chain's CDR3 is CASSRQGKDEQYF. CDR3 coding DNA: TGTGCCAGCAGTCGACAGGGTAAGGACGAGCAGTACTTC.